This T cell receptor (beta chain) is drawn from a study of cytomegalovirus exposure and HLA in healthy donors. This clone has only one observation. Profiled with immunoSEQ multiplex PCR; TCRdb holds only in-frame clones, not every one. The sample carries 130,000 or so clones, approximately 89% recorded once. The CDR3 has 16 residues. Trimming shortened V by 0 bases and J by 0 bases, and 6 bases separated the two germline ends. Germline-derived CDR1 and CDR2 are MNHEY and SMNVEV (reference sequence). This sequence was found in a woman between 18 and 30 years old in good health and CMV-seropositive. The chain couples TRBV27 to TRBJ1-6; D may be TRBD1 (5 bases). Sequences were obtained from PBMCs. The CDR3 DNA reads as TGTGCCAGCAGTTTATCGGGGGGCTCCTATAATTCACCCCTCCACTTT. Encoded protein: CASSLSGGSYNSPLHF.